Reported below is one TCR beta chain. Indicated time point: peripheral blood 6 weeks after treatment start. Per the germline V gene, CDR1 is KGHSH and CDR2 is LQKENI. The ends were cut back, 8 bases at V and 0 bases at J, with 9 bases in the middle. The length of the CDR3 is 13 residues. Some clones are missing from TCRdb's copy, which holds only in-frame ones; the method was immunoSEQ multiplex PCR. The sample carries some 22,000 clones, about 90% recorded once. The data stem from a study of PD-L1 blockade in urothelial cancer. This receptor was identified in a woman aged 55 to 70 with urothelial cancer. Sample: PBMCs, taken around atezolizumab (anti-PD-L1) treatment. The genes are TRBV18 and TRBJ2-3, with D tentatively TRBD1 (6 bases). CDR3 nucleotides: TGTGCCAGCCGAGGGGGAAGCACAGATACGCAGTATTTT. Translated, it gives CASRGGSTDTQYF.